This T cell receptor beta chain originates from a study of response to subunit inactivated influenza vaccine. Study-wide points: A suggestion made by the authors is that each seasonal influenza vaccination recruits few new T cells.

V was pared by 2 bases and J by 6 bases, with 6 bases of the junction left unmatched. From germline, CDR1 is MGHRA and CDR2 YSYEKL. The CDR3 runs to 16 residues. TCRdb passed the RT-PCR reads through MiXCR, listing each CDR3 protein once. Of 650,000 or so distinct CDR3 sequences in the sample, around 13% were seen once. As regards this clonotype: The antigen remains unidentified.

V is TRBV4-1 and J is TRBJ2-1, with 11 bases matching TRBD2. The receptor was isolated from a man aged 50 to 59 who received an inactivated influenza vaccine. This specimen consisted of PBMCs from blood, obtained 14 days before vaccination. The CDR3 loop is CASSQPLAGGRNEQFF. The CDR3, as DNA: TGCGCCAGCAGCCAACCCCTAGCGGGGGGCCGCAATGAGCAGTTCTTC.